Listed here are 5 T cell receptor beta chains from one sample, sequenced in a study of cytomegalovirus exposure and HLA in healthy donors. Clones were sequenced by immunoSEQ multiplex PCR, and TCRdb holds only the in-frame ones, with some missing. Of over 200,000 clones in the sample, 80% to 90% were seen once. Sequencing input: PBMCs. These receptors were obtained from a woman between 18 and 30 years old in good health and CMV-seronegative.

The V call is TRBV6-5, the J call TRBJ2-7, with D possibly matching TRBD1 (6 bases). V was shortened by 5 bases and J by 3 bases, with 14 bases between the two germline ends. This CDR3 is 14 amino acids long. The germline CDR1 and CDR2 sequences are MNHEY and SVGAGI. The CDR3 sequence is CASSPLDRDYEQYF. The CDR3 DNA reads as TGTGCCAGCAGTCCTTTGGACAGAGACTACGAGCAGTACTTC.

The chain joins TRBV27 to TRBJ2-7, with D perhaps matching TRBD1 (7 bases). Trimming cost V 2 bases and J 2 bases, with 10 bases left between them. The CDR3 runs 14 residues. Germline V gene lookup returns CDR1 MNHEY and CDR2 SMNVEV (reference sequence). The CDR3 DNA reads TGTGCCAGCAGTTTAGGCAGGGGGGCCTACGAGCAGTACTTC. This sequence encodes CASSLGRGAYEQYF.

This chain uses TRBV5-1 with TRBJ2-2; tentative D call: TRBD2 (5 bases). CDR1 SGHRS and CDR2 YFSETQ come from the germline V gene. Deletions cut 5 bases from V and 3 bases from J, with 8 bases between. The CDR3 is 13 residues long. The CDR3 loop reads CASRKLDTGELFF. In DNA form, the CDR3 reads TGCGCCAGCAGGAAACTAGACACCGGGGAGCTGTTTTTT. Full variable domain (remainder filled in from reference TRBV5-1 and TRBJ2-2): KAGVTQTPRYLIKTRGQQVTLSCSPISGHRSVSWYQQTPGQGLQFLFEYFSETQRNKGNFPGRFSGRQFSNSRSEMNVSTLELGDSALYLCASRKLDTGELFFGEGSRLTVL.

The J gene is TRBJ2-2, the V gene TRBV6-1, with 7 bases aligning to TRBD1. The V gene end was trimmed by 7 bases and the J gene end by 3 bases; junction bases not matched to a gene: 8. This CDR3 comprises 15 residues. Germline assignment: CDR1 MNHNS and CDR2 SASEGT. The CDR3 here is CASKFRQGDTGELFF. DNA of the CDR3: TGTGCCAGCAAGTTTCGACAGGGTGACACCGGGGAGCTGTTTTTT.

The chain links TRBV28 to TRBJ2-3; tentative D call: TRBD2 (6 bases). The V gene's germline CDR1 is MDHEN and CDR2 SYDVKM. Trimming pared 6 bases from V and 3 bases from J, leaving 13 bases between. The CDR3 extends over 14 amino acids. CDR3 in DNA: TGTGCCAGCAGCGGGAGCGGACGAACAGATACGCAGTATTTT. Encoded protein: CASSGSGRTDTQYF.